This TCR beta chain was sequenced during a study of shared clonotypes between healthy human individuals (dated by TCRdb to 2020 to 2021). For the wider study: The cohort included a few men and a couple of women between 18 and 49 years of age. Per donor, three plates each were used for CD4 naive and CD4 memory, two for CD8 naive, and one for CD8 memory. To estimate repertoire size and how much clonotypes are shared between individuals, the study performed deep sequencing of blood TCR repertoires from five healthy adults. Libraries were prepared and TCR repertoires were sequenced by different laboratories using diverse techniques, in order to increase sequencing depth and limit assay-specific biases. Each donor's leukapheresis produced roughly between roughly 0.85 and 10 billion PBMCs.

Using the deep immunoSEQ assay, multiplex PCR amplified TCR CDR3 regions from genomic DNA. For each cell subset, the extracted genomic DNA was distributed evenly across all wells of several immunoSEQ 96-well plates, and each plate served as one replicate. Each replicate PCR for sorted subsets received about 0.2 ug genomic DNA, equal to about 30,000 T cell genomes. Purified libraries were measured with a Qubit 3.0 fluorometer, size-checked on a Bioanalyzer 2100, and measured again with the KAPA Library Quantification kit. Every immunoSEQ 96-well plate was sequenced on a separate single-read 150-cycle Illumina NextSeq 550 flow cell. In the original analysis: Because only junctional sequences without quality scores were contained in the immunoSEQ output, filtering matching that applied to full-length reads could not be performed. To assign V/J genes and CDR3, sequences were annotated against IMGT germline references using PyIR, a Python wrapper for IgBLAST v1.9. Reads with weak V/J assignments (E-value above 1e-6), missing CDR3, stop codons, out-of-frame junctions, or ambiguous translated residues were removed. A V3J clonotype was defined by an identical inferred V gene, J gene, and CDR3 amino acid sequence. Percentage overlap between repertoires was calculated by dividing the number of shared unique clonotypes by the size of the smaller repertoire. Three approaches were used to assess repertoire richness: RTK rarefaction, the Chao1 estimator, and Recon v2.1 estimates of unobserved clonotypes. For all TCRbeta clonotypes obtained by the gDNA method from several donors, generation probabilities were computed with OLGA. TCRdb holds this immuneACCESS table with in-frame rearrangements only. Some clones are missing; in checked studies, unresolved V genes explain under half, and the rest has no known cause. That table gives V, J and clone size, and the DNA gave D and trimming. The sample has a few million clones on record, under 97% of them singletons. Clones ranked in the top ten supply around 0.13% of the sample.

This clone was detected only a few times. Its specific antigen is unknown. No much larger clone is present one base from it, and per-base qualities are unavailable. Donors were healthy HIV-negative adults with no recently reported acute infections or vaccinations. Every donor was a Caucasian adult living in Nashville, Tennessee, USA. CD4+ T cells were enriched through magnetic negative selection, after which naive cells were positively selected on CD45RA and the remaining negative fraction served as the memory subset. After blood collection by leukapheresis, PBMCs were isolated using Ficoll-Histopaque density gradient centrifugation and then cryopreserved in the vapor phase of liquid nitrogen. Analytical flow cytometry was used to check the purity and quantity of every magnetically sorted T cell population. Genomic DNA was isolated from every sorted fraction and measured by UV absorbance on a Nanodrop 2000c.

The full study reports these points: Rarefaction of sorted-subset datasets indicated incomplete sequencing despite the large sequencing depth. Estimated clonotype richness was generally larger for naive than for memory subsets. The small number of donors limited the genetic and exposure-history diversity represented. Compared with non-shared clonotypes, the clonotypes found in all four sorted-subset donors had higher generation probabilities. Approximately 4.8% of naive CD4, 3.5% of naive CD8, about 2.5% of memory CD4, and more than 0.35% of memory CD8 clonotypes were shared across four donors. Only blood was sampled, and tissue TCR repertoires likely differ from those in blood. Based on pairwise subsampling, the degree of clonotype sharing among donors was expected to be affected by sequencing depth.

As encoded in the germline V gene, CDR1 is MNHEY while CDR2 is SVGAGI. V has 6 bases trimmed and J has 2 bases trimmed; junction bases matching no gene number 3. The CDR3 spans 13 residues, from the cysteine through the phenylalanine. CDR3 DNA is the only sequence kept; it has 39 bases, read in frame from the first base. This receptor was identified in a man aged 18 to 30 in good health. Material: naive CD4+ T cells sorted from blood. The cell subset or site tag for this specimen amounts to: CD45RA+ positively selected. The rearrangement combines TRBV6-5 with TRBJ1-2, and 7 junction bases match TRBD1. The DNA sequence is TGTGCCAGCAGGAAGACAGGGAACTATGGCTACACCTTC. This is translated as CASRKTGNYGYTF.